A selection of T cell receptor beta chains follows, all from one sample in a study of blood T cell repertoires in COVID-19. Clones were sequenced by immunoSEQ multiplex PCR, and TCRdb holds only the in-frame ones, with some missing. The sample has 170,000 or so clones; roughly 77% are singletons. The specimen was peripheral blood. The receptors stem from a man in his sixties or seventies with active or convalescent COVID-19. Each CDR3 is given with its conserved first and last residue. Each record gives: D gene, clone size, V gene, J gene, CDR3 protein, CDR3 DNA. D genes are given only for firm matches. Clone sizes are given selectively: once, few, many, or a class where the clone is expanded.

D gene: .
clone size: .
V gene: TRBV6-5
J gene: TRBJ1-1
CDR3 protein: CASSPWTEKNTEAFF
CDR3 DNA: TGTGCCAGCAGTCCCTGGACAGAAAAGAACACTGAAGCTTTCTTT

D gene: TRBD1
clone size: .
V gene: TRBV2
J gene: TRBJ1-3
CDR3 protein: CASSRQGPTGNTIYF
CDR3 DNA: TGTGCCAGCAGCCGACAGGGCCCTACTGGAAACACCATATATTTT

D gene: TRBD2
clone size: .
V gene: TRBV3-1/TRBV3-2
J gene: TRBJ2-5
CDR3 protein: CASSQDTSGRAQYF
CDR3 DNA: TGTGCCAGCAGCCAAGATACTAGCGGGAGGGCCCAGTACTTC

D gene: TRBD1
clone size: .
V gene: TRBV6-5
J gene: TRBJ1-2
CDR3 protein: CASNAGGGYGYTF
CDR3 DNA: TGTGCCTCAAACGCAGGGGGCGGCTATGGCTACACCTTC

D gene: TRBD1
clone size: .
V gene: TRBV7-9
J gene: TRBJ1-1
CDR3 protein: CASSLRGPTDTEAFF
CDR3 DNA: TGTGCCAGCAGCCTAAGGGGGCCTACGGACACTGAAGCTTTCTTT

D gene: TRBD1
clone size: .
V gene: TRBV3-1/TRBV3-2
J gene: TRBJ2-5
CDR3 protein: CASSQEDRQETQYF
CDR3 DNA: TGTGCCAGCAGCCAAGAGGACAGGCAAGAGACCCAGTACTTC

D gene: TRBD2
clone size: .
V gene: TRBV5-1
J gene: TRBJ2-1
CDR3 protein: CASTSGGGSSYNEQFF
CDR3 DNA: TGCGCCAGCACCTCGGGAGGGGGAAGCTCCTACAATGAGCAGTTCTTC

D gene: TRBD1
clone size: once
V gene: TRBV4-3
J gene: TRBJ2-7
CDR3 protein: CASSQGQGATYEQYF
CDR3 DNA: TGCGCCAGCAGCCAAGGACAGGGGGCAACCTACGAGCAGTACTTC

D gene: .
clone size: few
V gene: TRBV5-5
J gene: TRBJ2-3
CDR3 protein: CASSLQRATDTQYF
CDR3 DNA: TGTGCCAGCAGCTTGCAGCGGGCAACAGATACGCAGTATTTT

D gene: .
clone size: .
V gene: TRBV5-1
J gene: TRBJ2-2
CDR3 protein: CASSLVVDTGELFF
CDR3 DNA: TGCGCCAGCAGCTTGGTAGTGGACACCGGGGAGCTGTTTTTT

D gene: .
clone size: .
V gene: TRBV7-2
J gene: TRBJ1-2
CDR3 protein: CASNTDVNYGYTF
CDR3 DNA: TGTGCCAGCAACACAGACGTCAACTATGGCTACACCTTC

D gene: TRBD2
clone size: .
V gene: TRBV4-3
J gene: TRBJ2-7
CDR3 protein: CASSQDIAGIVYEQYF
CDR3 DNA: TGCGCCAGCAGCCAAGATATAGCGGGGATTGTCTACGAGCAGTACTTC

D gene: .
clone size: .
V gene: TRBV19
J gene: TRBJ2-7
CDR3 protein: CASSPRSPSSYEQYF
CDR3 DNA: TGTGCCAGTAGTCCCCGGTCTCCGAGCTCCTACGAGCAGTACTTC

D gene: TRBD1
clone size: few
V gene: TRBV10-2
J gene: TRBJ1-1
CDR3 protein: CASSGSDRVWTFF
CDR3 DNA: TGCGCCAGCAGTGGATCCGACAGGGTTTGGACTTTCTTT

D gene: .
clone size: .
V gene: TRBV7-2
J gene: TRBJ1-1
CDR3 protein: CASSLAQNTEAFF
CDR3 DNA: TGTGCCAGCAGCTTAGCCCAGAACACTGAAGCTTTCTTT

D gene: .
clone size: .
V gene: TRBV7-2
J gene: TRBJ1-1
CDR3 protein: CASSQYQGAAFF
CDR3 DNA: TGTGCCAGCAGCCAATACCAGGGTGCCGCTTTCTTT

D gene: TRBD1
clone size: .
V gene: TRBV29-1
J gene: TRBJ2-3
CDR3 protein: CSVEGQGKDTQYF
CDR3 DNA: TGCAGCGTAGAGGGACAGGGGAAGGATACGCAGTATTTT

D gene: .
clone size: .
V gene: TRBV18
J gene: TRBJ2-1
CDR3 protein: CASSPQAGEQFF
CDR3 DNA: TGTGCCAGCTCACCACAGGCGGGTGAGCAGTTCTTC

D gene: TRBD2
clone size: few
V gene: TRBV18
J gene: TRBJ2-7
CDR3 protein: CASSSGGKDGEQYF
CDR3 DNA: TGTGCCAGCTCGTCGGGGGGTAAGGACGGCGAGCAGTACTTC

D gene: .
clone size: .
V gene: TRBV9
J gene: TRBJ1-2
CDR3 protein: CASSGGWYGYTF
CDR3 DNA: TGTGCCAGCAGTGGGGGGTGGTATGGCTACACCTTC

D gene: .
clone size: few
V gene: TRBV9
J gene: TRBJ1-1
CDR3 protein: CASSVTGNTEAFF
CDR3 DNA: TGTGCCAGCAGCGTGACAGGTAACACTGAAGCTTTCTTT

D gene: .
clone size: .
V gene: TRBV6-2/TRBV6-3
J gene: TRBJ2-7
CDR3 protein: CASSLQGGSYEQYF
CDR3 DNA: TGTGCCAGCAGCCTACAGGGGGGGTCGTACGAGCAGTACTTC

D gene: TRBD1
clone size: .
V gene: TRBV5-6
J gene: TRBJ1-2
CDR3 protein: CASSQVKRDRGNYGYTF
CDR3 DNA: TGTGCCAGCAGCCAAGTAAAAAGGGACAGGGGGAACTATGGCTACACCTTC

D gene: TRBD1
clone size: .
V gene: TRBV27
J gene: TRBJ1-2
CDR3 protein: CASSPGQGAYTF
CDR3 DNA: TGTGCCAGCAGTCCCGGACAGGGGGCCTACACCTTC

D gene: .
clone size: .
V gene: TRBV12-3/TRBV12-4
J gene: TRBJ1-2
CDR3 protein: CASRTSTVSGYTF
CDR3 DNA: TGTGCCAGCAGGACCTCCACAGTTAGTGGCTACACCTTC

D gene: TRBD2
clone size: .
V gene: TRBV4-2
J gene: TRBJ2-1
CDR3 protein: CASSQGTSGLYNEQFF
CDR3 DNA: TGTGCCAGCAGCCAAGGAACTAGCGGACTCTACAATGAGCAGTTCTTC

D gene: .
clone size: .
V gene: TRBV7-2
J gene: TRBJ1-1
CDR3 protein: CASSHGGVNTEAFF
CDR3 DNA: TGTGCCAGCAGCCACGGGGGAGTGAACACTGAAGCTTTCTTT

D gene: .
clone size: .
V gene: TRBV2
J gene: TRBJ2-2
CDR3 protein: CASTQLESGELFF
CDR3 DNA: TGTGCCAGCACGCAACTAGAATCCGGGGAGCTGTTTTTT

D gene: TRBD2
clone size: once
V gene: TRBV7-9
J gene: TRBJ2-3
CDR3 protein: CASSGGTSGGADTQYF
CDR3 DNA: TGTGCCAGCAGCGGCGGGACTAGCGGGGGGGCAGATACGCAGTATTTT

D gene: TRBD1
clone size: .
V gene: TRBV7-2
J gene: TRBJ1-5
CDR3 protein: CASSVGTGGNQPQHF
CDR3 DNA: TGTGCCAGCAGCGTAGGGACAGGGGGGAATCAGCCCCAGCATTTT

D gene: .
clone size: .
V gene: TRBV10-1
J gene: TRBJ2-2
CDR3 protein: CASSPDRLGTGELFF
CDR3 DNA: TGCGCCAGCAGTCCTGACAGATTGGGGACCGGGGAGCTGTTTTTT

D gene: .
clone size: few
V gene: TRBV25-1
J gene: TRBJ1-5
CDR3 protein: CASSGQVSNQPQHF
CDR3 DNA: TGTGCCAGCAGTGGCCAGGTTAGCAATCAGCCCCAGCATTTT

D gene: .
clone size: .
V gene: TRBV5-1
J gene: TRBJ2-2
CDR3 protein: CASSLTAHRANTGELFF
CDR3 DNA: TGCGCCAGCAGCTTGACCGCCCACAGAGCGAACACCGGGGAGCTGTTTTTT

D gene: .
clone size: .
V gene: TRBV11-2
J gene: TRBJ2-7
CDR3 protein: CASSLGGTPLPQYF
CDR3 DNA: TGTGCCAGCAGCTTAGGAGGGACTCCGCTGCCGCAGTACTTC

D gene: .
clone size: .
V gene: TRBV30
J gene: TRBJ1-4
CDR3 protein: CAWSVGQAGGEKLFF
CDR3 DNA: TGTGCCTGGAGTGTTGGGCAGGCCGGAGGTGAAAAACTGTTTTTT

D gene: .
clone size: few
V gene: TRBV5-1
J gene: TRBJ2-7
CDR3 protein: CASTLGDRSYEQYF
CDR3 DNA: TGCGCCAGCACTTTGGGCGATCGCTCCTACGAGCAGTACTTC

D gene: TRBD2
clone size: .
V gene: TRBV7-3
J gene: TRBJ2-7
CDR3 protein: CASSSLAGGNYEQYF
CDR3 DNA: TGTGCCAGCAGCTCACTAGCGGGCGGAAACTACGAGCAGTACTTC

D gene: .
clone size: few
V gene: TRBV12-5
J gene: TRBJ2-1
CDR3 protein: CASAWGGPSYNEQFF
CDR3 DNA: TGTGCTAGTGCCTGGGGGGGGCCCTCCTACAATGAGCAGTTCTTC

D gene: TRBD1
clone size: .
V gene: TRBV5-1
J gene: TRBJ1-4
CDR3 protein: CASRGQEATNEKLFF
CDR3 DNA: TGCGCCAGCAGGGGACAGGAGGCAACTAATGAAAAACTGTTTTTT

D gene: .
clone size: few
V gene: TRBV19
J gene: TRBJ2-2
CDR3 protein: CASRKQITGELFF
CDR3 DNA: TGTGCCAGTAGGAAACAGATTACCGGGGAGCTGTTTTTT